Below, one TCR beta chain is given with its context. The target antigen is unknown. This CDR3 has 14 residues. Trimming at V came to 2 bases and at J to 6 bases, leaving 5 bases not matched to a gene. Looked up from germline, CDR1 is KGHSH and CDR2 is LQKENI. This record belongs to a study of PD-1 blockade in classical Hodgkin lymphoma. Each patient relapsed following autologous stem cell transplantation, and prior brentuximab vedotin exposure differed. Classification of best responses gave complete response, partial response or progressive disease. Notes on the study in general: Relative to healthy donors, newly diagnosed patients reportedly had lower baseline TCR diversity, which was reported as lower still in relapsed/refractory patients. CD4+ TCR diversity rose significantly by C4D1, and CD8+ TCR diversity did not.

Using immunoSEQ multiplex PCR, the repertoire was profiled, and TCRdb retains in-frame clones only, with some absent. The sample holds around 15,000 clones; approximately 80% are singletons and the top ten take 30% to 40%. V is TRBV18 and J is TRBJ2-7; TRBD2 aligns across 9 bases. The sequence was obtained from a human donor with classical Hodgkin lymphoma. The source material was peripheral blood mononuclear cells (PBMCs), sampled before the second cycle of nivolumab. DNA of the CDR3: TGTGCCAGCTCACCAAGTAGCGGGAGTATCGAGCAGTACTTC. Translating it yields CASSPSSGSIEQYF.